These T cell receptor beta chains were read from a single sample in a study of lung T cells in sarcoidosis with Löfgren's syndrome. TCRdb passed the reads through MiXCR, listing each CDR3 protein once. The table includes 60,000 to 65,000 distinct CDR3 sequences, 21% detected once. Sequenced material: CD4+ T cells from PBMCs. The source is a human donor with sarcoidosis (Löfgren's syndrome or another form), or a control subject (not recorded which). CDR3s include the opening cysteine and the closing phenylalanine or tryptophan. The D gene is left open where the match is weak. Size is stated for part of the rows, as once, few or many counts, or as a class when the clone is expanded.

v_call	cdr3_length	d_call	clone_size	j_call	cdr3_nt	cdr3_aa
TRBV6-6	15	.	many	TRBJ2-7	TGTGCCAGCAGTTACTCCGGCAGGGGATTTAACGAGCAGTACTTC	CASSYSGRGFNEQYF
TRBV6-1	17	.	many	TRBJ1-6	TGTGCCAGCAGTTTCGGACGCAGGAGCTCCTATAATTCACCCCTCCACTTT	CASSFGRRSSYNSPLHF
TRBV10-2	12	.	few	TRBJ1-2	TGCGCCAGCACCGGGACACTGAATGGCTACACCTTC	CASTGTLNGYTF
TRBV5-1	17	TRBD2	few	TRBJ2-3	TGCGCCAGCAGCTTGGAGCGGGGCAGGGCATTAACAGATACGCAGTATTTT	CASSLERGRALTDTQYF
TRBV27	15	.	many	TRBJ2-1	TGTGCCAGCAGTATCGGACTACCGGCATACAATGAGCAGTTCTTC	CASSIGLPAYNEQFF
TRBV27	14	.	many	TRBJ1-2	TGTGCCAGCAGTTCCCGGAACCCCGTGGTCGGCTACACCTTC	CASSSRNPVVGYTF
TRBV20-1	13	TRBD2	many	TRBJ2-2	TGCAGCCAGCTAGCGGTTAACACCGGGGAGCTGTTTTTT	CSQLAVNTGELFF
TRBV5-4	14	.	few	TRBJ1-3	TGTGCCAGCAGCTTGGGAGGGCCTGGAAACACCATACTTTTT	CASSLGGPGNTILF
TRBV7-7	15	.	many	TRBJ2-3	TGTGCTAGCAGCTTAGGGGGGCGACTCACAGATACGCAGTATTTT	CASSLGGRLTDTQYF
TRBV7-6	18	TRBD2	few	TRBJ2-3	TGTGCCAGCAGTTACCGGGCTAGCGGGAGGCCTAGCACAGATACGCAGTATTTT	CASSYRASGRPSTDTQYF
TRBV20-1	12	.	many	TRBJ2-3	TGCAGTGCTGTCCAGGACACAGATACGCAGTATTTT	CSAVQDTDTQYF
TRBV4-2	16	.	many	TRBJ2-1	TGTGCCAGCAGCCAAGAGGTCGGTAAGCCCTACAATGAGCAGTTCTTC	CASSQEVGKPYNEQFF
TRBV7-2	14	TRBD2	many	TRBJ2-7	TGTGCCAGCAGCTTCGGACCTTCGGGACTACCTCAGTACTTC	CASSFGPSGLPQYF
TRBV6-1	13	.	many	TRBJ2-1	TGTGCCAGCAAAGGCCAAACCTACAATGAGCAGTTCTTC	CASKGQTYNEQFF
TRBV5-8	12	TRBD1	.	TRBJ1-1	TGTGCCAGCAGACTCGGACAGGGAAAAGCTTTCTTT	CASRLGQGKAFF
TRBV11-2	13	.	few	TRBJ1-2	TGTGCCAGCAGCCTTAGGGCTAACTATGGCTACACCTTC	CASSLRANYGYTF
TRBV27	15	TRBD1	many	TRBJ1-3	TGTGCCAGCAGACCAACAGGGGGAAGCGGAAACACCATATATTTT	CASRPTGGSGNTIYF
TRBV7-9	14	TRBD2	many	TRBJ2-5	TGTGCCAGCAGCGCGGGAGCCCCGGGAGAGACCCAGTACTTC	CASSAGAPGETQYF
TRBV7-9	15	.	.	TRBJ2-2	TGTGCCAGCAGCTACTTCACTAGTCTGGCCGGGGAGCTGTTTTTT	CASSYFTSLAGELFF
TRBV28	18	TRBD2	many	TRBJ2-3	TGTGCCAGCAGTACCACTAGCGGGGGGGCCCTGGGCACAGATACGCAGTATTTT	CASSTTSGGALGTDTQYF
TRBV7-2	16	.	many	TRBJ2-3	TGTGCCAGCAGCTCACTTGGCGGTAACCTAGGAAATACGCAGTATTTT	CASSSLGGNLGNTQYF
TRBV6-1	14	.	medium-sized	TRBJ1-6	TGTGCCAGCAGCTTAACAGGGATGGATTCACCCCTCCACTTT	CASSLTGMDSPLHF
TRBV7-2	16	.	many	TRBJ2-3	TGTGCCAGCAGCTTAGATGGAGGGGCTGGGGGAGATACGCAGTATTTT	CASSLDGGAGGDTQYF
TRBV14	16	.	.	TRBJ2-3	TGTGCCAGCAGCCCCGGGTTGGGGCTAGGCACAGATACGCAGTATTTT	CASSPGLGLGTDTQYF
TRBV18	14	TRBD1	.	TRBJ1-5	TGTGCCAGCTCACCCACGACAGGGGGTAGGCCCCAGCATTTT	CASSPTTGGRPQHF
TRBV6-1	16	.	many	TRBJ2-5	TGTGCCAGCAGTGAAACGGTCGCCGGGGGGCGAGAGACCCAGTACTTC	CASSETVAGGRETQYF
TRBV18	16	.	few	TRBJ1-1	TGTGCCAGCTCACCGGGTATAACGGACGTGAACACTGAAGCTTTCTTT	CASSPGITDVNTEAFF
TRBV12-3/TRBV12-4	18	.	.	TRBJ1-5	TGTGCCAGCAGCCCCTATTTAGTTGAGGGAGCCAGCAATCAGCCCCAGCATTTT	CASSPYLVEGASNQPQHF
TRBV6-2/TRBV6-3	15	.	many	TRBJ1-2	TGTGCCAGCAGTTTCCGGGACGGCTATAACTATGGCTACACCTTC	CASSFRDGYNYGYTF
TRBV7-9	16	.	.	TRBJ2-1	TGTGCCAGCAGACCCGGCGCGAGGGATATTCACAATGAGCAGTTCTTC	CASRPGARDIHNEQFF
TRBV18	14	.	.	TRBJ1-1	TGTGCCAGCTCGCATGCCGGGGACGACACTGAAGCTTTCTTT	CASSHAGDDTEAFF
TRBV28	16	.	many	TRBJ1-1	TGTGCCAGCAGCCTACGGGGGGCGGGGGCGAACACTGAAGCTTTCTTT	CASSLRGAGANTEAFF
TRBV5-5	15	.	.	TRBJ2-3	TGTGCCAGCAGCTTGGAGTGGGGTAGCACAGATACGCAGTATTTT	CASSLEWGSTDTQYF
TRBV4-2	20	TRBD2	many	TRBJ2-4	TGTGCCAGCAGCCCCGAGACTAGCGGGGGATTCAAGCTAGCCAAAAACATTCAGTACTTC	CASSPETSGGFKLAKNIQYF
TRBV28	14	.	many	TRBJ1-1	TGTGCCAGTAATTCGATGGGGGCGGACACTGAAGCTTTCTTT	CASNSMGADTEAFF
TRBV6-2/TRBV6-3	14	.	.	TRBJ2-5	TGCGCCAGCAGGAGAGGGAGCCTCCAAGAGACCCAGTACTTC	CASRRGSLQETQYF